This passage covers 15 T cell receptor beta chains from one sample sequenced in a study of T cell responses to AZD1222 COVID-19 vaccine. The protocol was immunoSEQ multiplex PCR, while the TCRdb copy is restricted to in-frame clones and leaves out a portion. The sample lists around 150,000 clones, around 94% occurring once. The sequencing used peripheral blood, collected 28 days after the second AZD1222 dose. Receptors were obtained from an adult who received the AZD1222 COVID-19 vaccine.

CDR3 coding DNA: TGCGCCAGCAGCCAATTATGGACAGGAGGCAATCAGCCCCAGCATTTT. Translation gives CASSQLWTGGNQPQHF. This chain links TRBV4-3 with TRBJ1-5; 7 bases line up with TRBD1. Unmatched junction bases numbered 6, after V lost 2 bases and J lost 2 bases. The CDR3 has 16 residues. Germline V gives CDR1 LGHNA, CDR2 YSLEER.

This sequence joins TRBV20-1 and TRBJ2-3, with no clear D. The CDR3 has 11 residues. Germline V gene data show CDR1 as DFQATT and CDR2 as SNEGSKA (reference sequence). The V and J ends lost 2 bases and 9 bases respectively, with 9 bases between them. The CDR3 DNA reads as TGCAGTGCTAGACTCTGGCAGACGCAGTATTTT. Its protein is CSARLWQTQYF.

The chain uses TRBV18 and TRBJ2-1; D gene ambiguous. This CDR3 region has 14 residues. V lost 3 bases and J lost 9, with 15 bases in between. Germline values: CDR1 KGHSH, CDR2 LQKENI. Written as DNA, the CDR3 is TGTGCCAGCTCACCGGAAAGGGTTGAAAGTGAGCAGTTCTTC. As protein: CASSPERVESEQFF.

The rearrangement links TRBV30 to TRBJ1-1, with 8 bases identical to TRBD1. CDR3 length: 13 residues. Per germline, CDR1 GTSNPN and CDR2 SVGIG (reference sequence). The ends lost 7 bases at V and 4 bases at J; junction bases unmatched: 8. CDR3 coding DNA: TGTGCCTACTTAGGACAGGGTACCACTGAAGCTTTCTTT. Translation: CAYLGQGTTEAFF.

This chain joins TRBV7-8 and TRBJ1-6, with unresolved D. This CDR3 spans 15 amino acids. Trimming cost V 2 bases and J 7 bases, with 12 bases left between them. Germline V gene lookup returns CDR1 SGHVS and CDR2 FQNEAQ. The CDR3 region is CASSLRGLGNSPLHF. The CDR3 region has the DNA TGTGCCAGCAGCTTACGAGGTTTGGGGAATTCACCCCTCCACTTT.

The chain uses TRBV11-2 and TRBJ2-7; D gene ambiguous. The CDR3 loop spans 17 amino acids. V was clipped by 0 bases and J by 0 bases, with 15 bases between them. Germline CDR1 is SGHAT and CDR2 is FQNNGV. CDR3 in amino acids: CASSLEGLSAYSYEQYF. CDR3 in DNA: TGTGCCAGCAGCTTAGAGGGTCTGAGCGCTTACTCCTACGAGCAGTACTTC.

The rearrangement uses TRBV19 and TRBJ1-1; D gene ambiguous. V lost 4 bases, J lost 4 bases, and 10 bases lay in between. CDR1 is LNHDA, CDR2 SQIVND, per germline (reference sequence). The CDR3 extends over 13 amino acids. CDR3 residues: CASSNSVSTEAFF. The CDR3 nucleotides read TGTGCCAGTAGTAACTCAGTGAGCACTGAAGCTTTCTTT. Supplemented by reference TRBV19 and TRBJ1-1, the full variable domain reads DGGITQSPKYLFRKEGQNVTLSCEQNLNHDAMYWYRQDPGQGLRLIYYSQIVNDFQKGDIAEGYSVSREKKESFPLTVTSAQKNPTAFYLCASSNSVSTEAFFGQGTRLTVV.

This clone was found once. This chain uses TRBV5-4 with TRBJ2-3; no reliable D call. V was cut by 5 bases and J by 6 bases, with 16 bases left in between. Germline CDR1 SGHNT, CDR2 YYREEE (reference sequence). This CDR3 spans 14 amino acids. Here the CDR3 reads CASRRAQSGDTQYF. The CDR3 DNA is TGTGCCAGCAGACGGGCCCAGAGTGGGGATACGCAGTATTTT.

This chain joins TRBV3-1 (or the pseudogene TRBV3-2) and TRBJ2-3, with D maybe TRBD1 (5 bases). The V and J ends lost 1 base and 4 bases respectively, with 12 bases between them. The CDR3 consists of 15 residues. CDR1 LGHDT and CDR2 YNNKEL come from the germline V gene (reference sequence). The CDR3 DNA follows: TGTGCCAGCAGCCAAGTCTTCGGCAGGGCAGATACGCAGTATTTT. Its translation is CASSQVFGRADTQYF.

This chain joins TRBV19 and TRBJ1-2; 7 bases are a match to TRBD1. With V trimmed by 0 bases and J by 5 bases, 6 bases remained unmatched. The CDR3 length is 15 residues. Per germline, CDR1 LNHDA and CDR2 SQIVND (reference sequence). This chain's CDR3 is CASSIDQNRGYGYTF. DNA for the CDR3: TGTGCCAGTAGTATAGATCAAAACAGGGGTTATGGCTACACCTTC.

CDR3 DNA sequence: TGTGCCACCGAGGGACGGGAGGGCAAGACCCAGTACTTC. Translation: CATEGREGKTQYF. The chain has TRBV24-1 and TRBJ2-5; the match to TRBD2 covers 8 bases. In germline, CDR1 is KGHDR, CDR2 SFDVKD. This CDR3 contains 13 residues. The junction had 8 bases not matched to a gene; V was cut back by 9 bases and J by 6 bases.

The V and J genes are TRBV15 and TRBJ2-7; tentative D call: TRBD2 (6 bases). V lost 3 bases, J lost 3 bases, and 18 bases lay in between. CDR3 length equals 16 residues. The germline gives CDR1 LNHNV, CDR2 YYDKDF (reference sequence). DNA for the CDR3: TGTGCCACCAGCAGTCTGGGGCGGGAAGGTGGCTACGAGCAGTACTTC. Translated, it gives CATSSLGREGGYEQYF.

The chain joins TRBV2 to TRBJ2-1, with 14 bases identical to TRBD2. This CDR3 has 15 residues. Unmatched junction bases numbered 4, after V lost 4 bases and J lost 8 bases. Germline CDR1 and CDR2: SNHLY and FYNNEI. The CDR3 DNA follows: TGTGCCAGCAGTGGACTAGCGGGAGGGTTTGATGAGCAGTTCTTC. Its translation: CASSGLAGGFDEQFF.

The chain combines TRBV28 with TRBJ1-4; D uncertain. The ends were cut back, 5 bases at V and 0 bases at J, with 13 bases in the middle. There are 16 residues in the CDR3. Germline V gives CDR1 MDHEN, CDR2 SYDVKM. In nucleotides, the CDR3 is TGTGCCAGCAGTGCGAACTATCTTGCAACTAATGAAAAACTGTTTTTT. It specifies CASSANYLATNEKLFF.

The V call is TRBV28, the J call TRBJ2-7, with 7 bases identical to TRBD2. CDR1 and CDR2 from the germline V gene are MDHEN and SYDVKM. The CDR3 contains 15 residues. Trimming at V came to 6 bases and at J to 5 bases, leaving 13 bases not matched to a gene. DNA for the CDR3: TGTGCCAGCAGCTCCGGGACTATAGGTCGGAACGAGCAGTACTTC. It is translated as CASSSGTIGRNEQYF.